This TCR beta chain originates from a study of T cells in Graves' hyperthyroidism and ophthalmopathy. Regarding the study as a whole: It was a median about seven months before onset that the model predicted ophthalmopathy.

In its sample, this clonotype was seen many times. The antigen remains undetermined. Stable Graves' hyperthyroidism meant no ophthalmopathy progression within 18 months. Newly diagnosed patients aged 18 to 65 had hyperthyroidism of under 2 months' duration. Between the trimmed V and J ends, which lost 4 bases and 1 base, there was a span of 13 bases. The germline gives CDR1 SGHAT, CDR2 FQNNGV. The CDR3 sequence is 15 residues long. RNA transcripts provided the source from which TCR beta CDR3 regions were amplified. HTBI primers were employed in a first-round RT-PCR of the TCR CDR3. MiXCR, run by TCRdb on the multiplex PCR reads, gives a single entry per CDR3 protein. The sample gives around 690,000 distinct CDR3 sequences, roughly a sixth of which show up once; 15% to 17% is in the top ten.

Sample: blood. The chain carries TRBV11-2 and TRBJ1-1; maybe TRBD1 (6 bases). This clonotype originated in a man aged 50-60 years with Graves' hyperthyroidism. The CDR3 DNA is TGTGCCAGCAGCTCACCCTGGACAGAGAACACTGAAGCTTTCTTT. This gives the protein CASSSPWTENTEAFF.